What follows are 16 T cell receptor beta chains derived from one specimen sequenced in a study of T cells in Graves' hyperthyroidism and ophthalmopathy. TCR beta CDR3 regions were amplified from RNA. The primer set for the first-round RT-PCR of the TCR CDR3 was HTBI. TCRdb re-called the multiplex PCR reads through MiXCR, storing one row per CDR3 protein. Found here are fewer than 500,000 distinct CDR3 sequences, roughly 14% of them singletons; the top ten hold about 13%. The sequencing input was blood. The receptors were sampled from a man between 18 and 29 years old with Graves' ophthalmopathy.

V and J are TRBV9 and TRBJ2-5; D gene unclear. Germline CDR1 is SGDLS and CDR2 is YYNGEE. This CDR3 is built from 14 residues. Trimming took off 4 bases at V and 2 bases at J, with 12 bases between the two ends. CDR3 sequence (DNA): TGTGCCAGCAGCCAAGCGACGGATCAAGAGACCCAGTACTTC. Its protein product is CASSQATDQETQYF.

This clonotype was counted at least ten times. The chain is built from TRBV11-2 and TRBJ2-1, with 7 bases aligning to TRBD2. Germline V gene lookup returns CDR1 SGHAT and CDR2 FQNNGV. The J segment lost 9 bases and the V segment lost 0 bases, leaving 2 bases of the junction unmatched. This CDR3 has 13 residues. The CDR3 DNA reads as TGTGCCAGCAGCTTAGAAAGCGGGACTGAGCAGTTCTTC. Its translation: CASSLESGTEQFF.

In this sample, this clonotype turned up many times. This rearrangement joins TRBV24-1 to TRBJ2-5; no definite D call. The CDR3 is 15 residues long. Trimming left V 0 bases short and J 5 bases short, with 12 bases between. Germline V CDR1 and CDR2: KGHDR, SFDVKD. CDR3 sequence reads: CATSDLSAGWETQYF. The CDR3 region has the DNA TGTGCCACCAGTGATTTGTCTGCAGGCTGGGAGACCCAGTACTTC.

The J gene is TRBJ2-2, the V gene TRBV28; 12 bases are shared with TRBD2. There are 20 residues in the CDR3. V gave up 3 bases and J gave up 1 base; unmatched junction bases: 12. Germline loops: CDR1 MDHEN, CDR2 SYDVKM. The chain's CDR3 is CASSFYLVRLAGENTGELFF. The CDR3 bases are TGTGCCAGCAGTTTTTATTTAGTGAGACTAGCGGGAGAGAACACCGGGGAGCTGTTTTTT.

This clonotype was counted ten times or more. The chain joins TRBV12-3 or TRBV12-4 to TRBJ1-2; D is unresolved. This CDR3 contains 13 residues. V shed 6 bases and J shed 4 bases, with 12 bases lying between them. Here the CDR3 DNA reads TGTGCCAGCAGGCCTACAGAATTCTATGGCTACACCTTC. It encodes CASRPTEFYGYTF.

This clonotype was detected many times. The chain links TRBV3-1 to TRBJ2-1; the D gene is possibly TRBD1 (5 bases). The CDR3 is 12 residues long. Trimming took off 6 bases at V and 8 bases at J, with 11 bases between the two ends. Looked up from germline, CDR1 is LGHDT and CDR2 is YNNKEL (reference sequence). The CDR3 nucleotides read TGTGCCAGCAGAAACACCAGGGATGAGCAGTTCTTC. This encodes CASRNTRDEQFF.

This clonotype was counted a few times. A much larger clone differs from this one at a single base, so this may be a read error. The conserved phenylalanine or tryptophan normally closing the CDR3 is absent here, so this likely arose from a read error. The chain uses TRBV6-6 and TRBJ1-1; D is uncertain. The CDR3 has 13 amino acids. The germline V gene encodes CDR1 MNHNY and CDR2 SVGAGI (reference sequence). V lost 2 bases and J 4 bases, leaving 8 bases between the germline ends. CDR3 bases: TGTGCCAGCAGTTACGCAATGGGCACTGAAGCTTTCCTT. Translation gives CASSYAMGTEAFL.

The gene calls are TRBV29-1 and TRBJ2-1; D is possibly TRBD1 (5 bases). The length of the CDR3 is 12 residues. The V gene lost 6 bases and the J gene lost 3 bases, with 9 bases spanning the gap. Germline V lookup: CDR1 SQVTM, CDR2 ANQGSEA. CDR3 residues: CSVGDSYNEQFF. CDR3 nucleotide sequence: TGCAGCGTCGGCGACAGCTACAATGAGCAGTTCTTC.

This clonotype has a count of ten or more. This chain uses TRBV12-3 or TRBV12-4 with TRBJ1-1; 7 bases map to TRBD1. The trim removed 3 bases at V and 7 bases at J, leaving 17 bases unmatched. CDR3 length: 17 residues. The CDR3 sequence: CASSFSRDSSYYDEAFF. The CDR3 DNA is TGTGCCAGCAGTTTTTCACGGGACAGTTCCTATTATGATGAAGCTTTCTTT.

This clonotype was detected ten times or more. The V and J genes are TRBV12-5 and TRBJ2-7; weak D call: TRBD1 (6 bases). Trimming removed 2 bases from V and 7 bases from J, with 15 bases in between. This CDR3 spans 14 amino acids. Germline CDR1 LGHNT, CDR2 FRNRAP. The CDR3 loop is CASGLPDRRREQYF. DNA for the CDR3: TGTGCTAGTGGTTTGCCCGACAGGCGTCGGGAGCAGTACTTC.

This clonotype was counted ten times or more. The V gene is TRBV12-3 or TRBV12-4, the J gene TRBJ1-2; 12 bases agree with TRBD1. The CDR3 consists of 17 residues. The ends lost 6 bases at V and 3 bases at J; junction bases unmatched: 11. CDR3 sequence (DNA): TGTGCCAGCAGCCACGGGGACAGGGGGCAGGAGTACTATGGCTACACCTTC. Translation: CASSHGDRGQEYYGYTF.

This clonotype was counted many times. The chain uses TRBV5-1 and TRBJ2-3; D unresolved. The CDR3 is made up of 13 amino acids. V lost 2 bases and J 6 bases, leaving 10 bases between the germline ends. The V gene's germline CDR1 is SGHRS and CDR2 YFSETQ. DNA of the CDR3: TGCGCCAGCAGCTTCGCTTCGAGGGATACGCAGTATTTT. Protein sequence: CASSFASRDTQYF.

This clonotype has at least ten counts. This chain uses TRBV7-8 with TRBJ2-1, with 8 bases aligning to TRBD2. This CDR3 is 14 amino acids long. Germline V gene lookup returns CDR1 SGHVS and CDR2 FQNEAQ. The V gene end was trimmed by 0 bases and the J gene end by 9 bases; junction bases not matched to a gene: 4. The CDR3 coding sequence is TGTGCCAGCAGCTTAGCCCGGGGGGGCAGTGAGCAGTTCTTC. Translated, it gives CASSLARGGSEQFF. Combining the CDR3 with reference TRBV7-8 and TRBJ2-1 gives the whole variable domain GAGVSQSPRYKVAKRGQDVALRCDPISGHVSLFWYQQALGQGPEFLTYFQNEAQLDKSGLPSDRFFAERPEGSVSTLKIQRTQQEDSAVYLCASSLARGGSEQFFGPGTRLTVL.

The chain recombines TRBV19 with TRBJ2-1; 7 bases align to TRBD2. CDR1 LNHDA and CDR2 SQIVND come from the germline V gene (reference sequence). V shed 8 bases, J shed 5 bases, and the junction held 6 bases outside the gene matches. The CDR3 totals 13 residues. CDR3 sequence reads: CASGGEGHNEQFF. Written as DNA, the CDR3 is TGTGCCAGTGGAGGGGAGGGGCACAATGAGCAGTTCTTC.

Points on this clonotype: The conserved phenylalanine or tryptophan is not found at the CDR3 terminus, so this likely reflects a read error. The rearrangement joins TRBV19 to TRBJ1-6; 7 nucleotides agree with TRBD1. V shed 5 bases and J 0 bases; nucleotides not matched to a gene: 7. The germline gives CDR1 LNHDA, CDR2 SQIVND (reference sequence). This CDR3 is built from 17 residues. CDR3 bases: TGTGCCAGTAGTGCTGGGACAGCCTACTCCTATAATTCACCCCTCCACCTT. Protein product: CASSAGTAYSYNSPLHL.

Only a few counts were recorded for this clonotype. V is TRBV11-3 and J is TRBJ2-5, with 7 bases that match TRBD1. The V and J ends lost 0 bases and 7 bases, in that order; junction bases with no gene match: 17. This CDR3 contains 18 residues. CDR1 is SGHNT and CDR2 is YENEEA in the germline V gene. The CDR3 is CASSLEYPRDRFTVTQYF. The CDR3 coding sequence is TGTGCCAGCAGCTTAGAGTACCCCCGGGACAGATTTACTGTGACCCAGTACTTC.